A selection of T cell receptor beta chains follows, all from one sample in a study of blood T cells in healthy people across ages. TCRdb called the 5' RACE reads again in MiXCR, with one record for every CDR3 protein. The sample has approximately 1.5 million distinct CDR3 sequences, around 35% seen once. Sequences were obtained from blood. All receptors come from a woman in her twenties or thirties in good health. CDR3s include the opening cysteine and the closing phenylalanine or tryptophan. A D gene is named only where the DNA matches it firmly. Rows give clone size only sometimes, using once, few, many, or a class for an expanded clone.

size | D | J | V | DNA | CDR3
. | . | TRBJ2-5 | TRBV7-3 | TGTGCCAGCAGCTCCAACAATAAGCAGTACTTC | CASSSNNKQYF
few | . | TRBJ1-1 | TRBV3-1 | TGTGCCAGCAGCCAAGATTTGACGGCTTTCTTT | CASSQDLTAFF
. | . | TRBJ2-7 | TRBV3-1 | TGTGCCAGCAGCCAAGAGTCCGGGACCACCTACGAGCAGTACTTC | CASSQESGTTYEQYF
. | TRBD2 | TRBJ2-7 | TRBV20-1 | TGCAGTGCTAGGGAGACTAGCGGGGGTCTCTACGAGCAGTACTTC | CSARETSGGLYEQYF
. | TRBD1 | TRBJ2-7 | TRBV28 | TGTGCCAGCAGAGGCCGGGACAGCTACGAGCAGTACTTC | CASRGRDSYEQYF
. | TRBD1 | TRBJ2-7 | TRBV5-1 | TGCGTCAGCAGCGCAACCGGGACAGGGATATACGAGCAGTACTTC | CVSSATGTGIYEQYF
. | . | TRBJ2-7 | TRBV4-1 | TGCGCCGGCAGCCGAGGACAAGGTGCCACCTACGAGCAGTACTTC | CAGSRGQGATYEQYF
. | . | TRBJ2-7 | TRBV2 | TGTGCCAGTGACCGTACAGGTTTGTTCGAGCAGTACTTC | CASDRTGLFEQYF
few | . | TRBJ2-3 | TRBV24-1 | TGTGCCACCAGTAGGGGGGACACAGATACGCAGTATTTT | CATSRGDTDTQYF
few | TRBD2 | TRBJ2-7 | TRBV7-6 | TGTGCCAGCAGCTTAGCTACCGGACTAGACGAGCAGTACTTC | CASSLATGLDEQYF
. | . | TRBJ2-3 | TRBV2 | TGTGCCAGCAGTGTAGGGTGGGGTGTTTCAGATACGCAGTATTTT | CASSVGWGVSDTQYF
. | TRBD2 | TRBJ2-7 | TRBV15 | TGTGCCACCAGCAGAGATTGGGAGGGGCTCGCCTACAAGCAGTACTTC | CATSRDWEGLAYKQYF
. | . | TRBJ2-6 | TRBV10-3 | TGTGCCATCAGTGCCTCGGGACTGACCTCTGGGGCCAACGTCCTGACTTTC | CAISASGLTSGANVLTF
. | . | TRBJ2-5 | TRBV7-6 | TGTGCCAGCAGCCCCCTCCAGACCCAGTACTTC | CASSPLQTQYF
few | . | TRBJ2-3 | TRBV19 | TGTGCCAGTGCAGGGACTAGCACAGATACGCAGTATTTT | CASAGTSTDTQYF
. | TRBD2 | TRBJ2-5 | TRBV5-1 | TGCGCCAGCAGCATAGGGACTAGCGATGAGACCCAGTACTTC | CASSIGTSDETQYF
few | . | TRBJ1-2 | TRBV6-1 | TGTGCCAGCGGGTCACGATTGGGGGGCGGAACAGTCTTCGACTATGGCTACACCTTC | CASGSRLGGGTVFDYGYTF
. | . | TRBJ2-5 | TRBV7-2 | TGTGCCAGCAGGGGGCCCAGAGGGGAGCAGTACTTC | CASRGPRGEQYF
few | . | TRBJ1-2 | TRBV6-5 | TGTGCCAGCAGTTACATGGCTAACTATGGCTACACCTTC | CASSYMANYGYTF
. | . | TRBJ2-4 | TRBV20-1 | TGCAGTGCTAGTTCCGTAGCCAAAAACATTCAGTACTTC | CSASSVAKNIQYF
. | . | TRBJ2-1 | TRBV18 | TGTGCCAGCTCACCAGGGGGCGGTGTCTACAATGAACAGTTCTTC | CASSPGGGVYNEQFF
. | . | TRBJ2-3 | TRBV9 | TGTGCCAGCAGCGTATTCGGTCGACCCAGCACAGATACGCAGTATTTT | CASSVFGRPSTDTQYF
. | . | TRBJ1-2 | TRBV27 | TGTGCCAGCAGTTTAATAGCAGGGCCCCTTCTCGGCTACACCTTC | CASSLIAGPLLGYTF
. | TRBD2 | TRBJ2-5 | TRBV27 | TGTGCCAGCAGGGGGACTAAGTGGGAGGAGACCCAGTACTTC | CASRGTKWEETQYF
. | . | TRBJ1-1 | TRBV25-1 | TGTGCCAGCACCGGGGGTCCGAACACTGAAGCTTTCTTT | CASTGGPNTEAFF
. | . | TRBJ2-5 | TRBV11-2 | TGTGCCAGCAGCTATTCGACAGGAGGGCAAGAGACCCAGTACTTC | CASSYSTGGQETQYF
. | . | TRBJ1-5 | TRBV6-1 | TGTGCCAGCAAGTCTGGGCTCGATAGCAATCAGCCCCAGCATTTT | CASKSGLDSNQPQHF
many | . | TRBJ2-7 | TRBV20-1 | TGCAGTGCTGCCGGGGGAACTACAGAGCAGTACTTC | CSAAGGTTEQYF
. | . | TRBJ2-3 | TRBV28 | TGTGCCAGCAACTGGGCAGCGGAAGATACGCAGTATTTT | CASNWAAEDTQYF
. | . | TRBJ2-1 | TRBV20-1 | TGCAGTGCTGCACGAAGGGGAGATGAGCAGTTCTTC | CSAARRGDEQFF
. | . | TRBJ1-2 | TRBV28 | TGTGCCAGCAGTTGGGGGGCTGAGTATGGCTACACCTTC | CASSWGAEYGYTF
once | . | TRBJ2-7 | TRBV7-9 | TGTGCCAGCAGCTCCGCGGGACCGCGCGGGCAGTACTTC | CASSSAGPRGQYF
. | TRBD2 | TRBJ2-7 | TRBV5-6 | TGTGCCAGCAGCCCTGGTATGAGCGGGACCTCCTACGAGCAGTACTTC | CASSPGMSGTSYEQYF
few | TRBD1 | TRBJ2-1 | TRBV9 | TGTGCCAGCAGCCCCGGGGACAGGGCGTTCAATGAGCAGTTCTTC | CASSPGDRAFNEQFF
. | TRBD1 | TRBJ1-2 | TRBV9 | TGTGCCAGCAGCGTAGAGGGGACAGGCTCAGACTATGGCTACACCTTC | CASSVEGTGSDYGYTF